This T cell receptor beta chain was obtained from a study of blood T cell repertoires in COVID-19. Germline lookup yields CDR1 SEHNR and CDR2 FQNEAQ (reference sequence). The trim removed 5 bases at V and 4 bases at J, leaving 17 bases unmatched. This CDR3 comprises 19 residues. Using immunoSEQ multiplex PCR, the repertoire was profiled, and TCRdb retains in-frame clones only, with some absent. The profile shows more than 140,000 clones, roughly 88% of them singletons. This TCR was recovered from a woman between 50 and 59 years old in a cohort sampled during active or convalescent COVID-19. The sequencing input was peripheral blood. The chain has TRBV7-9 and TRBJ2-3, with TRBD2 matching over 11 bases. CDR3 region: CASSQLASRLAGGPDTQYF. CDR3 sequence (DNA): TGTGCCAGCAGCCAACTAGCGTCTAGGCTAGCGGGGGGACCAGATACGCAGTATTTT.